This TCR beta chain is drawn from a study of blood T cell repertoires in COVID-19. In the study overall: Collection of acute and convalescent COVID-19 samples took place in the United States, Italy and Spain. From T cells, B-cell-depleted T cells, or PBMCs came the material, which was cDNA or gDNA.

The CDR3 runs 12 residues. Between the trimmed V and J ends, which lost 5 bases and 4 bases, there was a span of 11 bases. Germline values: CDR1 SQVTM, CDR2 ANQGSEA. Authors' analysis steps: Estimated nucleated cell counts came from reference gene primer amplification. TCRdb keeps only in-frame clones here, not all; method: immunoSEQ multiplex PCR. That table is the source of V, J and clone size, and D and trimming were worked out from the DNA. The sample records around 300,000 clones, roughly 88% being singletons. Material for sequencing was peripheral blood. The rearrangement links TRBV29-1 to TRBJ1-2, with D perhaps matching TRBD1 (6 bases). This TCR was recovered from a woman aged 45-65 years with active or convalescent COVID-19. The CDR3 coding sequence is TGCAGCGTTACTTTGGACAGCTATGGCTACACCTTC. It codes for CSVTLDSYGYTF.